This paragraph covers one T cell receptor beta chain sequence. No antigen is known for it. This record comes from a study of cytomegalovirus exposure and HLA in healthy donors. Study background: The 120 or so validation repertoires used a platform that matched the one used for the approximately 700 first-cohort repertoires, as a later analysis reported. Study-wide findings and caveats: The study put under 200 TCR beta chains on its list as cytomegalovirus-associated. Reports credit the classifier with highly specific, highly sensitive diagnosis of cytomegalovirus status.

The donors were part of the approximately 130-subject validation cohort, which stood apart from the approximately 670-subject first cohort. This CDR3 has 12 residues. Per germline, CDR1 SGHKS and CDR2 YYEKEE (reference sequence). V lost 3 bases to trimming and J lost 6 bases, with 10 bases between them. TCRdb keeps only in-frame clones here, not all; method: immunoSEQ multiplex PCR. This table holds approximately 58,000 clones, roughly 90% found once. This chain links TRBV5-5 with TRBJ2-7, with D perhaps matching TRBD1 (5 bases). The sequence was collected from a woman under 40 in good health and CMV-seronegative. Sequencing used PBMCs. The chain's CDR3 is CASSWGVAEQYF. Here the CDR3 DNA reads TGTGCCAGCAGCTGGGGCGTGGCCGAGCAGTACTTC.